Shown below are 3 T cell receptor beta chains from a single sample sequenced in a study of patients and donors after allogeneic stem cell transplantation (dated by TCRdb to 2020 to 2021). Libraries came from RT-PCR. Sequenced on a NextSeq 550. The public sequencing data were trimmed at Q25 with fastp and processed into clonotypes with MiXCR by TCRdb, which kept only in-frame beta chains. Identical CDR3 proteins give one entry, which carries the most common genes and DNA. Present in this sample are over 200,000 distinct CDR3 sequences, about 37% of which were seen just once. Approximately 10% of the sample comes from the top ten. The sequenced material came from blood, either unsorted or a sorted T cell fraction (not recorded which). These receptors were collected from a human donor who was either an allogeneic HSCT recipient or a stem cell or donor lymphocyte infusion donor (not recorded which). It is not recorded whose cells these are; they may come from a transplant donor.

This clonotype was counted between two and nine times. This chain uses TRBV7-8 with TRBJ1-1; a weak D match, TRBD1 (6 bases). Per the germline V gene, CDR1 is SGHVS and CDR2 is FQNEAQ. CDR3 length: 15 residues. Trimming left V 4 bases short and J 2 bases short, with 14 bases between. This CDR3 reads CASSSAGGANTEAFF. CDR3 sequence (DNA): TGTGCCAGCAGCTCCGCTGGGGGGGCCAACACTGAAGCTTTCTTT.

This clonotype has more than one count but fewer than ten. The chain recombines TRBV4-2 with TRBJ2-3; perhaps TRBD2 as D (6 bases). The CDR3 sequence is 16 residues long. Germline CDR1 reads LGHNA; CDR2 reads YNFKEQ. Trimming left V 0 bases short and J 1 base short, with 11 bases between. The CDR3 nucleotides are TGTGCCAGCAGCCAAGAGGAGGGATCAGGCACAGATACGCAGTATTTT. This sequence encodes CASSQEEGSGTDTQYF.

The V and J genes are TRBV2 and TRBJ1-5, with D unresolved. The CDR3 runs 14 residues. Germline CDR1 SNHLY, CDR2 FYNNEI. V was trimmed by 1 base and J by 5 bases, leaving 9 bases between them. CDR3 amino acids: CASSEVRVHQPQHF. The CDR3 nucleotides are TGTGCCAGCAGTGAAGTGAGGGTACATCAGCCCCAGCATTTT.